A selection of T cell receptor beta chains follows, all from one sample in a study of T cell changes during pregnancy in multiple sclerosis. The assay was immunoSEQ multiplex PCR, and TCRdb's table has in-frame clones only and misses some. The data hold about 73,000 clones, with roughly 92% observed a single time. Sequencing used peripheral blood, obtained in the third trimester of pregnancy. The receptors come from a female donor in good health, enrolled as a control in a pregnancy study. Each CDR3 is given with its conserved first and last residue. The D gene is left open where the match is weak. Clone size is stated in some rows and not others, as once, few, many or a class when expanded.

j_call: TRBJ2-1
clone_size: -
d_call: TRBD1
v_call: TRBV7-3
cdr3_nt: TGTGCCAGCAGTTCCACAGGGGATTACAATGAGCAGTTCTTC
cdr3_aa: CASSSTGDYNEQFF

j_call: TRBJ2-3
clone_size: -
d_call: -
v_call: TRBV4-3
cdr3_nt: TGCGCCAGCAGCCAAGTTCCCAGCCCAGGGGATACGCAGTATTTT
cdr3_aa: CASSQVPSPGDTQYF

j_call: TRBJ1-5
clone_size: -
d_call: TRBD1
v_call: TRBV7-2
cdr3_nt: TGTGCCAGCAGCCCGGGACAGGGTTTCCAGCCCCAGCATTTT
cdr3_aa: CASSPGQGFQPQHF

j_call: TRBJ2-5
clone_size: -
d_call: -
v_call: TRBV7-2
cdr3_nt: TGTGCCAGCAGCTTGCAAGGGGTTGGAGAGACCCAGTACTTC
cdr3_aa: CASSLQGVGETQYF

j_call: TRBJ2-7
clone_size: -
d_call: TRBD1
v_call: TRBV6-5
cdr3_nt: TGTGCCAGCAGTTACGTTCCGGGACAGGGATCCTACGAGCAGTACTTC
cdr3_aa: CASSYVPGQGSYEQYF

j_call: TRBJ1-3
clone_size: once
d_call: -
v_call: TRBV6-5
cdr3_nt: TGTGCCAGCAGTTTCGCACAGTTTTACTCTGGAAACACCATATATTTT
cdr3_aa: CASSFAQFYSGNTIYF

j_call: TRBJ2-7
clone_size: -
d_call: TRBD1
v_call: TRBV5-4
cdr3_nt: TGTGCCAGCAGCGAAACAGGGGGCTCCTACGAGCAGTACTTC
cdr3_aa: CASSETGGSYEQYF

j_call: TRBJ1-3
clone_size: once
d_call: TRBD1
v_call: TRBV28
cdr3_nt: TGTGCCAGCAGTTTCGGACAGGGGTCTATCTCTGGAAACACCATATATTTT
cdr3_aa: CASSFGQGSISGNTIYF

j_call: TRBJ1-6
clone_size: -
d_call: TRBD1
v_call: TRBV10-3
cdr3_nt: TGTGCCATCAGTGGGGGACAGGACTATAATTCACCCCTCCACTTT
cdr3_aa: CAISGGQDYNSPLHF

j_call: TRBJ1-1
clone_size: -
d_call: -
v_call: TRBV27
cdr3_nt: TGTGCCAGCAGTTTATCCGGTGGTTACACTGAAGCTTTCTTT
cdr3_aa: CASSLSGGYTEAFF

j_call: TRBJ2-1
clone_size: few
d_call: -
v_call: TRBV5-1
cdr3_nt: TGCGCCAGCAGCTCCCATGGAGACAATGAGCAGTTCTTC
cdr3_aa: CASSSHGDNEQFF

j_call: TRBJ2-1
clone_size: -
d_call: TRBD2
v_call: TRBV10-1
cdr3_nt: TGCGCCAGCCCGGGACTAGCTTACAATGAGCAGTTCTTC
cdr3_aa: CASPGLAYNEQFF

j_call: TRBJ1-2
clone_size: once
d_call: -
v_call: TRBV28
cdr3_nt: TGTGCCAGCAGTTTTGGTTCAGGGAATGGCTACACCTTC
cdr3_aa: CASSFGSGNGYTF

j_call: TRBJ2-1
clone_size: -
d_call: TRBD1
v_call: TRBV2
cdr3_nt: TGTGCCAGCAGCAGATACCTGGGACAGGGGGTGGACAATGAGCAGTTCTTC
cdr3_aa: CASSRYLGQGVDNEQFF

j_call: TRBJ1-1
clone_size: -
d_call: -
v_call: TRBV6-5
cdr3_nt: TGTGCCACCTCGTTAGGGGGGAACACTGAAGCTTTCTTT
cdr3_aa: CATSLGGNTEAFF

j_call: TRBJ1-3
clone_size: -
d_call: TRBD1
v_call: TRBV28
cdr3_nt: TGTGCCAGCCGACACCCGGGACAGGGGGCGCACACCATATATTTT
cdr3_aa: CASRHPGQGAHTIYF

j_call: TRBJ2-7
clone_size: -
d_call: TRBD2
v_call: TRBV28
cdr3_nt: TGTGCCAGCGGCGGGAGGTTATCCTACGAGCAGTACTTC
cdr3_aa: CASGGRLSYEQYF

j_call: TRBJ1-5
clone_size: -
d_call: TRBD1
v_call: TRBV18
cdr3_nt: TGTGCCAGCTCACGCGGACAGGACACTTATCAGCCCCAGCATTTT
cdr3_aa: CASSRGQDTYQPQHF

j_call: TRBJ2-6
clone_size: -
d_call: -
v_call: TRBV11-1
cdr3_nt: TGTGCCAGCAGCCCGGGGGTCTCTGGGGCCAACGTCCTGACTTTC
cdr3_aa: CASSPGVSGANVLTF

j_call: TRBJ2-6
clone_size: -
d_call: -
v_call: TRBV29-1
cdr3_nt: TGCAGCGTTGTCCCGGACAGTCTCACTGGGGCCAACGTCCTGACTTTC
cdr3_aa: CSVVPDSLTGANVLTF

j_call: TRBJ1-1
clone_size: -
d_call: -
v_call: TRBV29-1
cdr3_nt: TGCAGCGTTGGTCCCCCCGCGGGGATGAACACTGAAGCTTTCTTT
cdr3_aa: CSVGPPAGMNTEAFF

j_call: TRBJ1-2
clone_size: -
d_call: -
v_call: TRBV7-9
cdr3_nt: TGTGCCAGCACCAACATTCAGGGAGGCTACACCTTC
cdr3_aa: CASTNIQGGYTF

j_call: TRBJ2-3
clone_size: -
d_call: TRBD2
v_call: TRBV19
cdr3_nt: TGTGCCAGTAGTATCCTTAGCGGGAGGGGGTACGATACGCAGTATTTT
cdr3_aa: CASSILSGRGYDTQYF

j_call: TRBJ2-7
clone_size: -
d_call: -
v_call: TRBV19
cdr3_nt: TGTGCCAGTAGTATTTCCCATGGCATCCCCTACGAGCAGTACTTC
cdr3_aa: CASSISHGIPYEQYF

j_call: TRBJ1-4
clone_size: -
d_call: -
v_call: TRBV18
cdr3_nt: TGTGCCAGCTCACCCTCTAATGAAAAACTGTTTTTT
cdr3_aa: CASSPSNEKLFF

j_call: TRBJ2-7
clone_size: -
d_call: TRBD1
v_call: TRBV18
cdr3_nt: TGTGCCAGCTCACCGGGACAGGGTTATGGCGAGCAGTACTTC
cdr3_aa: CASSPGQGYGEQYF

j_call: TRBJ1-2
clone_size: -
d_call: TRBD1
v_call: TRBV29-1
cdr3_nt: TGCAGCGCGACAGGGTCTAACTATGGCTACACCTTC
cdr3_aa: CSATGSNYGYTF

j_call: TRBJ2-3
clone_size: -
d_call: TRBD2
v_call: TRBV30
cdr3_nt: TGTGCCTGGAGTGTCTCCCTAGCGGGAGTCACAGATACGCAGTATTTT
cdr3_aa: CAWSVSLAGVTDTQYF

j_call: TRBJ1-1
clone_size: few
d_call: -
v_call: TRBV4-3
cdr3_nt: TGCGCCAGCAGCCAAGTGGGCGCAGAAAATACTGAAGCTTTCTTT
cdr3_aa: CASSQVGAENTEAFF

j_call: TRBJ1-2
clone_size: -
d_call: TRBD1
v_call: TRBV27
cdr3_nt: TGTGCCAGCAGGCGAACGGTCCCGACAGGGGAGGATTGGTATGGCTACACCTTC
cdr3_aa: CASRRTVPTGEDWYGYTF

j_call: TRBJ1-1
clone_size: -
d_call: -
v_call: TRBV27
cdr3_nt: TGTGCCAGCAGTTCCATTCTGAACACTGAAGCTTTCTTT
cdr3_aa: CASSSILNTEAFF